The clone carrying this TCR beta chain was found many times. The antigen is not known. One end of the junction does not line up with germline, which may come from a read error. These data originate in a study of Graves' ophthalmopathy and Graves' hyperthyroidism. General study points: Blood samples also showed most expanded thyroid clonotypes exceeding 0.001 frequency. In separating ophthalmopathy from stable hyperthyroidism, a 13-signature model achieved about 90% sensitivity and nearly 84% specificity.

The CDR3 sequence is 14 residues long. Looked up from germline, CDR1 is SGHRS and CDR2 is YFSETQ. Clinical symptoms, serum thyroxine, TRAb, thyroid ultrasound and orbital computed tomography were relied on for diagnosis. 7.5 to 10 ml of fresh blood yielded the PBMCs by density gradient. TCR beta CDR3 amplification used RNA transcripts. RT-PCR was first run with HTBI primers, then multiplex PCR in a second round. One entry per CDR3 protein results from TCRdb running MiXCR on the multiplex PCR reads. The sample contains 200,000 to 250,000 distinct CDR3 sequences, around 28% of which appear only once. The clonotype was recovered from a man in his fifties or sixties with Graves' ophthalmopathy. Sample: peripheral blood. This chain joins TRBV5-1 and TRBJ2-7; 8 bases fit TRBD1. The CDR3 DNA reads TGCGCCACCAGCAGACAGGGGCCCAGCTACGAGCAGTACTTC. It codes for CATSRQGPSYEQYF.